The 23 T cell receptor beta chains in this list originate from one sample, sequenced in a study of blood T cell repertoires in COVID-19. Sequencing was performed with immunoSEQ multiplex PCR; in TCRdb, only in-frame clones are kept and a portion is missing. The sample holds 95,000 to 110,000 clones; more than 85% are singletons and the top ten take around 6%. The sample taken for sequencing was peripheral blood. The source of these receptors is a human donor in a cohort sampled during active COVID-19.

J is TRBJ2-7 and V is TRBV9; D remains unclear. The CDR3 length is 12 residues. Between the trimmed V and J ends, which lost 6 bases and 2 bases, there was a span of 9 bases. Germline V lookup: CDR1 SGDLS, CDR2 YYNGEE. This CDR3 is CASNERTYEQYF. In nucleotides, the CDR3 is TGTGCCAGCAATGAGCGAACCTACGAGCAGTACTTC.

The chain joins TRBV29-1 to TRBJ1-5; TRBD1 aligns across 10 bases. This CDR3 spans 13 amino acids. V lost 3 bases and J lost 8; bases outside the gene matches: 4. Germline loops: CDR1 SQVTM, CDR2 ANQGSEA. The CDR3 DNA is TGCAGCGTTGACATGGGACAGGGGAAGCCCCAGCATTTT. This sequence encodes CSVDMGQGKPQHF. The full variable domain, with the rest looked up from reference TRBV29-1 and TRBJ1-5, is SAVISQKPSRDICQRGTSLTIQCQVDSQVTMMFWYRQQPGQSLTLIATANQGSEATYESGFVIDKFPISRPNLTFSTLTVSNMSPEDSSIYLCSVDMGQGKPQHFGDGTRLSIL.

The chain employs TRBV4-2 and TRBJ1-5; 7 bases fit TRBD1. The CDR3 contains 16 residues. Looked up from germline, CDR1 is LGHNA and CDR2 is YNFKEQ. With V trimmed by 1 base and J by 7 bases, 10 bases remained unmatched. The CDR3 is CASSQGDRDVQQPQHF. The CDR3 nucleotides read TGTGCCAGCAGCCAAGGGGACAGAGATGTCCAACAGCCCCAGCATTTT.

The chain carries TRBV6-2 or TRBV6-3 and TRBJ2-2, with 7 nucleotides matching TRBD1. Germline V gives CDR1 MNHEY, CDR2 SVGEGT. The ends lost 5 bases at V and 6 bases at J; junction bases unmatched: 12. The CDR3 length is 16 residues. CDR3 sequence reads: CASSPSLDRRAGELFF. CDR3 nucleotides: TGTGCCAGCAGTCCCTCCCTGGACAGGAGAGCCGGGGAGCTGTTTTTT.

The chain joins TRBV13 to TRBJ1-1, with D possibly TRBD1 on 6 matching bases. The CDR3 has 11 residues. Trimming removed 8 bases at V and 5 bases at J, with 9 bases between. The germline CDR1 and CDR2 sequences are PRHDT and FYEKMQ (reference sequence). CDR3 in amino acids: CASGDRTEAFF. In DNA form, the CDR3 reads TGTGCCAGCGGTGACAGGACTGAAGCTTTCTTT.

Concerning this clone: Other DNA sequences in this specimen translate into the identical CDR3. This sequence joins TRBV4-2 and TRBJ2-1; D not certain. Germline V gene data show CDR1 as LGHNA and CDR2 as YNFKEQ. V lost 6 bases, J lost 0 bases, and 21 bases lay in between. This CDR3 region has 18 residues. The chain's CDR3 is CASSHLKVSRTSYNEQFF. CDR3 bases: TGTGCCAGCAGTCACCTCAAAGTTTCGCGTACCTCCTACAATGAGCAGTTCTTC.

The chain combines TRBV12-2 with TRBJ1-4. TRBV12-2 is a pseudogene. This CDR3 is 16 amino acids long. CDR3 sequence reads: CASRSLEGTNAEKLFF. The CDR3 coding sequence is TGTGCAAGTCGCTCCTTGGAGGGGACGAACGCTGAAAAACTGTTTTTT.

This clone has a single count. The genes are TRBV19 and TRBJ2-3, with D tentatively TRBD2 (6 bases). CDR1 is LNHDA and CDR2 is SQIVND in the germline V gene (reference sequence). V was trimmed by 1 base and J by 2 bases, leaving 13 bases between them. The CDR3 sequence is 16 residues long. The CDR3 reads CASSIAPAGPTDTQYF. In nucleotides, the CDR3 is TGTGCCAGTAGTATAGCTCCAGCGGGTCCCACAGATACGCAGTATTTT. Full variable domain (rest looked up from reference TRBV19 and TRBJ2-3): DGGITQSPKYLFRKEGQNVTLSCEQNLNHDAMYWYRQDPGQGLRLIYYSQIVNDFQKGDIAEGYSVSREKKESFPLTVTSAQKNPTAFYLCASSIAPAGPTDTQYFGPGTRLTVL.

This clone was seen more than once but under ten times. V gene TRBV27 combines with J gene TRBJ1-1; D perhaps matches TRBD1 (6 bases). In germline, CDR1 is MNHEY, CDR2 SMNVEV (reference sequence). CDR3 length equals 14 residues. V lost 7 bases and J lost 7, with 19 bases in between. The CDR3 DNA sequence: TGTGCCAGCACTTCTCCAGGGGTGGGTAGTGAAGCTTTCTTT. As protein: CASTSPGVGSEAFF.

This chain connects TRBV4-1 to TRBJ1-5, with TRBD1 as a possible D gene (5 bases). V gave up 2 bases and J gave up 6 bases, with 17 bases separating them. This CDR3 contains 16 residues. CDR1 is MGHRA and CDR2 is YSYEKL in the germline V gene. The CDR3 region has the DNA TGCGCCAGCAGCCAATGGATAGGAGGGGAGAGTCAGCCCCAGCATTTT. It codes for CASSQWIGGESQPQHF.

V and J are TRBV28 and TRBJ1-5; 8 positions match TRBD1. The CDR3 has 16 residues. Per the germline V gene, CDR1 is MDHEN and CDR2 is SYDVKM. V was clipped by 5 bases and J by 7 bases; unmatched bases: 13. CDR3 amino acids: CASSIRTGTDRQPQHF. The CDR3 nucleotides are TGTGCCAGCAGTATCCGGACAGGGACAGATCGGCAGCCCCAGCATTTT.

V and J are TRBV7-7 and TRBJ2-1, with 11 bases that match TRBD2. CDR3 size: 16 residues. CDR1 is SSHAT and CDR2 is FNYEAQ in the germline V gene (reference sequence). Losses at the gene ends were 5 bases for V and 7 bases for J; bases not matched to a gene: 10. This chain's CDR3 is CASSQGLAGYQNEQFF. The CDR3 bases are TGTGCCAGCAGCCAAGGACTAGCGGGCTACCAGAATGAGCAGTTCTTC. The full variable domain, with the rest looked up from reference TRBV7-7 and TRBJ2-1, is GAGVSQSPRYKVTKRGQDVTLRCDPISSHATLYWYQQALGQGPEFLTYFNYEAQPDKSGLPSDRFSAERPEGSISTLTIQRTEQRDSAMYRCASSQGLAGYQNEQFFGPGTRLTVL.

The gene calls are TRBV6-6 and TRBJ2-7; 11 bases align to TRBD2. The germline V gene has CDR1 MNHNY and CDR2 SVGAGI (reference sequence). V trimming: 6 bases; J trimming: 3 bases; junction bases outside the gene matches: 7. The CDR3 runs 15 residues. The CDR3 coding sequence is TGTGCCAGCAGCCTACTAGCGGGAGCCGTCTACGAGCAGTACTTC. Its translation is CASSLLAGAVYEQYF.

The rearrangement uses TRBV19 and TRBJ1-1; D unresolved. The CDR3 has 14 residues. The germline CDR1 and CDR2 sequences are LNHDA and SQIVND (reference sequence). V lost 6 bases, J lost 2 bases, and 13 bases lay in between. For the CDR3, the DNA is TGTGCCAGTAGGCGCACCGGGAGAAACACTGAAGCTTTCTTT. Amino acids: CASRRTGRNTEAFF.

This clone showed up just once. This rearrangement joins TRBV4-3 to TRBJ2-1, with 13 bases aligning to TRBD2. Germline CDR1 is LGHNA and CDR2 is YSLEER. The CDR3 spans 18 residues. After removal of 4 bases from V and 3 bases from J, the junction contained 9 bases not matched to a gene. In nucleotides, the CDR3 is TGCGCCAGCAGCCCTAGACTAGCGGGGGGCTCTCGCTACAATGAGCAGTTCTTC. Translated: CASSPRLAGGSRYNEQFF.

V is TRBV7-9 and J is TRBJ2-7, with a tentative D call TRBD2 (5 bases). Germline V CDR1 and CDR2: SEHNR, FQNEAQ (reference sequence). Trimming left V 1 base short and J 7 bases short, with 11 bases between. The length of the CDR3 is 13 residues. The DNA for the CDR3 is TGTGCCAGCAGCTTAGGGGAGCTCGTTGAGCAGTACTTC. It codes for CASSLGELVEQYF.

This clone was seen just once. The CDR3 spells CASSLRTGGNQPQHF. CDR3 bases: TGTGCCAGCAGCTTGCGGACAGGGGGCAATCAGCCCCAGCATTTT. The rearrangement links TRBV5-6 to TRBJ1-5; 9 nucleotides align to TRBD1. The CDR3 has 15 amino acids. Trimming took 1 base from V and 2 from J; bases not matched to a gene: 1. The germline gives CDR1 SGHDT, CDR2 YYEEEE.

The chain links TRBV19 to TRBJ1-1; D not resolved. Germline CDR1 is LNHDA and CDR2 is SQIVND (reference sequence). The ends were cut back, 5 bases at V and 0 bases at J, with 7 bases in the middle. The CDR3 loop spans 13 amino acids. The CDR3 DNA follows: TGTGCCAGTAGTGACACCATGAACACTGAAGCTTTCTTT. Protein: CASSDTMNTEAFF.

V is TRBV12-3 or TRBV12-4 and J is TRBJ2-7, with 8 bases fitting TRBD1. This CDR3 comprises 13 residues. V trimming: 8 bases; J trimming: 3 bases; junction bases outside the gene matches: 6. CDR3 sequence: CASSSGQGYEQYF. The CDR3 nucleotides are TGTGCCAGCTCATCTGGACAGGGCTACGAGCAGTACTTC.

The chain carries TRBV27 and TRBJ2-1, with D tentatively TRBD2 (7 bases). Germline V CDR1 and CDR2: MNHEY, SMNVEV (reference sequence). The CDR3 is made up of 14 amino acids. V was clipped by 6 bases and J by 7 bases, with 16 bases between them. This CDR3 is CASSPRGAGNEQFF. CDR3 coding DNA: TGTGCCAGCAGCCCTCGGGGGGCGGGAAATGAGCAGTTCTTC.

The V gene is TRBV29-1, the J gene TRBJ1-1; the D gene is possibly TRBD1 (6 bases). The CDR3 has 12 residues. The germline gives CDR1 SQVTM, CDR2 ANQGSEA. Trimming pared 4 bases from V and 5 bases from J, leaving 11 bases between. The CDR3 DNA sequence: TGCAGCGTTGTCAGGGGTCGAACTGAAGCTTTCTTT. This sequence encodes CSVVRGRTEAFF.

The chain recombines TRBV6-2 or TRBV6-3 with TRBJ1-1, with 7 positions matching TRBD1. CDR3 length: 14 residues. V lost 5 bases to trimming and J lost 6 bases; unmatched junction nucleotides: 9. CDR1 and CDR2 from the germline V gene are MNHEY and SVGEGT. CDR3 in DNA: TGTGCCAGCAGTCCCACAGGGGCTGGCGCTGAAGCTTTCTTT. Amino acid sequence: CASSPTGAGAEAFF.

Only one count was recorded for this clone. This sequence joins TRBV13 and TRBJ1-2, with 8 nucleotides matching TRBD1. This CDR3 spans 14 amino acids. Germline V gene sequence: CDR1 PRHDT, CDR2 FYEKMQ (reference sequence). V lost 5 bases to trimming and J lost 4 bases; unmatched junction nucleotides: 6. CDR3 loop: CASSRGQGSYGYTF. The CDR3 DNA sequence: TGTGCCAGCAGCCGCGGACAGGGTAGCTATGGCTACACCTTC.